These 29 T cell receptor beta chains came from one sample sequenced in a study of tumor-infiltrating lymphocytes in oesophageal squamous cell carcinoma. TCRdb re-called the PCR reads through MiXCR, storing one row per CDR3 protein. The sample contains about 12,000 distinct CDR3 sequences, less than 65% of which appear only once. The sample taken for sequencing was normal esophageal tissue next to the tumor. The receptors derive from a male donor with esophageal squamous cell carcinoma.

The V and J genes are TRBV7-6 and TRBJ2-1, with unresolved D. The J call is doubtful: the DNA matches TRBJ2-5 better. The CDR3 runs 14 residues. CDR1 and CDR2 from the germline V gene are SGHVS and FNYEAQ. Here the CDR3 reads CASSLSQAQETQYF. DNA of the CDR3: TGTGCCAGCAGCTTATCCCAGGCTCAAGAGACCCAGTACTTC.

CDR3 protein: CASSLGRAGLAGSNEQFF. For the CDR3, the DNA is TGTGCCAGCAGCTTAGGCCGGGCGGGACTAGCGGGATCCAATGAGCAGTTCTTC. The chain couples TRBV7-8 to TRBJ2-5; 13 bases are a match to TRBD2. The J call is in doubt because the DNA end fits TRBJ2-1 better. Germline lookup yields CDR1 SGHVS and CDR2 FQNEAQ. The CDR3 has 18 amino acids.

The chain employs TRBV18 and TRBJ2-3; TRBD1 aligns across 7 bases. Unmatched junction bases numbered 2, after V lost 0 bases and J lost 8 bases. The germline CDR1 and CDR2 sequences are KGHSH and LQKENI. The CDR3 runs 13 residues. DNA for the CDR3: TGTGCCAGCTCACCACCAGACAGGGCTACGCAGTATTTT. Its protein is CASSPPDRATQYF.

This clonotype was detected a few times. The chain employs TRBV6-5 and TRBJ1-5; unclear D gene. V was clipped by 9 bases and J by 4 bases, with 13 bases between them. Germline V gene data show CDR1 as MNHEY and CDR2 as SVGAGI. The CDR3 totals 13 residues. The CDR3 here is CASRGKVNQPQHF. The CDR3 region has the DNA TGTGCCAGTCGGGGTAAGGTAAATCAGCCCCAGCATTTT.

In DNA, the CDR3 is TGTGCCAGCAGCTTAGGGGGACAGGTCCAAGAGACCCAGTACTTC. Translation: CASSLGGQVQETQYF. The V gene is TRBV11-3, the J gene TRBJ2-1; 8 bases line up with TRBD1. Gene TRBJ2-5 matches the end of the DNA better, so the J call may be wrong. CDR3 length: 15 amino acids. Germline V gene lookup returns CDR1 SGHNT and CDR2 YENEEA.

V is TRBV7-3 and J is TRBJ2-5; the match to TRBD2 covers 13 bases. Near its end, the DNA agrees better with TRBJ2-1, so the J call may be wrong. CDR3 length: 16 residues. The germline V gene has CDR1 SGHTA and CDR2 FQGTGA. The CDR3 sequence is CASSSLGLAGYNEQFF. The CDR3 nucleotides read TGTGCCAGCAGTTCATTGGGACTAGCGGGGTACAATGAGCAGTTCTTC.

By its share, this clonotype is large. The chain links TRBV7-8 to TRBJ2-1; 9 bases are shared with TRBD1. The CDR3 contains 16 residues. V lost 2 bases, J lost 5 bases, and 7 bases stayed unmatched. Germline V gene data show CDR1 as SGHVS and CDR2 as FQNEAQ. Here the CDR3 reads CASSLRGTGINNEQFF. DNA of the CDR3: TGTGCCAGCAGCTTAAGGGGGACAGGGATCAACAATGAGCAGTTCTTC.

In regard to this clonotype: It is likely a read error, because the conserved phenylalanine at the end of the CDR3 is missing. Because the CDR3's place on the DNA is in doubt, the DNA is left out and the CDR3 is given as listed by TCRdb. J is TRBJ2-6 and V is TRBV28; TRBD1 is taken as the D call from the table, unchecked against the DNA. The CDR3 sequence runs 8 residues, both termini included. Germline V lookup: CDR1 MDHEN, CDR2 SYDVKM. The CDR3 is CASSPPGS.

Judged by abundance, this clonotype is medium-sized. V is TRBV6-1 and J is TRBJ2-3, with 12 bases fitting TRBD2. Unmatched junction bases numbered 7, after V lost 6 bases and J lost 3 bases. The CDR3 spans 16 residues. Germline assignment: CDR1 MNHNS and CDR2 SASEGT. The CDR3 DNA sequence: TGTGCCAGCAGGCCGACTAGCGGGAGACCTACAGATACGCAGTATTTT. It codes for CASRPTSGRPTDTQYF.

In this sample, this clonotype turned up a few times. A read error may account for a junction end that differs from germline. The rearrangement joins TRBV7-2 to TRBJ2-5; no reliable D call. The germline V gene has CDR1 SGHTA and CDR2 FQGNSA. The CDR3 spans 12 residues. The CDR3 nucleotides are TGTGCCAGCAGCTTAGGGAATTCACCCCTCCACTTC. Translating gives CASSLGNSPLHF.

This clonotype was recorded at least ten times. This chain uses TRBV27 with TRBJ2-5; 7 nucleotides agree with TRBD2. Germline V gives CDR1 MNHEY, CDR2 SMNVEV (reference sequence). The CDR3 contains 15 residues. The junction had 4 bases not matched to a gene; V was cut back by 1 base and J by 2 bases. CDR3 protein: CASSLFGRGQETQYF. CDR3 in DNA: TGTGCCAGCAGTTTATTTGGGAGGGGTCAAGAGACCCAGTACTTC.

This clonotype was observed a handful of times. A read error may explain this, as a much larger clone is one base away. V and J are TRBV10-1 and TRBJ2-7; 15 bases agree with TRBD2. Trimming at V came to 3 bases and at J to 7 bases, leaving 13 bases not matched to a gene. This CDR3 contains 18 residues. Looked up from germline, CDR1 is WNHNN and CDR2 is SYGVQD (reference sequence). DNA of the CDR3: TGCGCCAGCAGTGATTCCGGGACTAGCGGGGGGTATTACAATGAGCAGTACTTC. Translated: CASSDSGTSGGYYNEQYF.

The chain uses TRBV7-2 and TRBJ2-1; 7 bases match TRBD1. The DNA end lines up better with TRBJ1-2; the J call may be wrong. The germline V gene encodes CDR1 SGHTA and CDR2 FQGNSA. This CDR3 region has 17 residues. The CDR3 loop is CASSPGGARDRTNGYTF. The CDR3 DNA is TGTGCCAGCAGCCCAGGGGGGGCTCGGGACAGAACTAATGGCTACACCTTC.

CDR3 sequence: CASSLDRPGNEQFF. The CDR3 DNA sequence: TGTGCCAGCAGCTTAGATCGGCCGGGCAATGAGCAGTTCTTC. The genes are TRBV7-2 and TRBJ2-1, with unresolved D. From germline, CDR1 is SGHTA and CDR2 FQGNSA. V was cut by 1 base and J by 6 bases, with 10 bases left in between. This CDR3 has 14 residues.

The chain uses TRBV7-6 and TRBJ2-7; 9 nucleotides agree with TRBD2. This CDR3 is 14 amino acids long. Trimming at V came to 6 bases and at J to 3 bases, leaving 6 bases not matched to a gene. CDR1 and CDR2 from the germline V gene are SGHVS and FNYEAQ. The CDR3 spells CASSNAAGGYEQYF. DNA for the CDR3: TGTGCCAGCAGTAATGCAGCGGGAGGCTACGAGCAGTACTTC.

The chain combines TRBV7-2 with TRBJ2-1, with D unresolved. Trimming removed 1 base at V and 6 bases at J, with 10 bases between. The germline gives CDR1 SGHTA, CDR2 FQGNSA. The CDR3 extends over 14 amino acids. The CDR3 is CASSLGWLSNEQFF. The CDR3 DNA sequence: TGTGCCAGCAGCTTAGGTTGGCTCTCCAATGAGCAGTTCTTC. Supplemented by reference TRBV7-2 and TRBJ2-1, the full variable domain reads GAGVSQSPSNKVTEKGKDVELRCDPISGHTALYWYRQSLGQGLEFLIYFQGNSAPDKSGLPSDRFSAERTGGSVSTLTIQRTQQEDSAVYLCASSLGWLSNEQFFGPGTRLTVL.

This clonotype was observed many times. The V gene is TRBV28, the J gene TRBJ2-7; 9 bases align to TRBD1. The germline gives CDR1 MDHEN, CDR2 SYDVKM. The CDR3 totals 15 residues. With V trimmed by 5 bases and J by 6 bases, 11 bases remained unmatched. CDR3 coding DNA: TGTGCCAGCAGTCCATACCCGGGACAGGGTGTCGAGCAGTACTTC. Amino acid sequence: CASSPYPGQGVEQYF.

This clonotype was counted between two and nine times. In nucleotides, the CDR3 is TGTGCCAGCAGCTTACAGGCGGGGTTGGCAGATACGCAGTACTTC. It yields the protein CASSLQAGLADTQYF. The genes are TRBV7-2 and TRBJ2-7; maybe TRBD2 (6 bases). The CDR3 extends over 15 amino acids. Trimming cost V 2 bases and J 9 bases, with 20 bases left between them. Per the germline V gene, CDR1 is SGHTA and CDR2 is FQGNSA. Full variable domain (missing parts from reference TRBV7-2 and TRBJ2-7): GAGVSQSPSNKVTEKGKDVELRCDPISGHTALYWYRQSLGQGLEFLIYFQGNSAPDKSGLPSDRFSAERTGGSVSTLTIQRTQQEDSAVYLCASSLQAGLADTQYFGPGTRLTVT.

This clonotype was seen a handful of times. The rearrangement uses TRBV2 and TRBJ2-6; possible D gene TRBD2, 5 bases. Looked up from germline, CDR1 is SNHLY and CDR2 is FYNNEI. V lost 7 bases and J 0 bases, leaving 10 bases between the germline ends. CDR3 size: 15 residues. This CDR3 is CASNPLGSGANVLTF. Written as DNA, the CDR3 is TGTGCCAGCAACCCACTAGGCTCTGGGGCCAACGTCCTGACTTTC.

The chain carries TRBV7-2 and TRBJ2-4; D gene uncertain. Matching the DNA end better, TRBJ2-5 makes the J call doubtful. This CDR3 region has 11 residues. Germline V gene sequence: CDR1 SGHTA, CDR2 FQGNSA. Here the CDR3 DNA reads TGTGCCAGCAGCTACCAAGAGACCCAGTACTTC. It codes for CASSYQETQYF.

The chain carries TRBV7-2 and TRBJ2-7; possible D gene TRBD1, 5 bases. The J call may be mistaken, given a closer DNA end match to TRBJ2-5. The germline gives CDR1 SGHTA, CDR2 FQGNSA. CDR3 size: 15 residues. For the CDR3, the DNA is TGTGCCAGCAGCCCCCTAGGGGCCTGGGGAGAGACCCAGTACTTC. Translation gives CASSPLGAWGETQYF.

This clonotype has more than one count but fewer than ten. The chain employs TRBV7-9 and TRBJ2-1, with D tentatively TRBD2 (5 bases). This CDR3 has 14 amino acids. Trimming left V 5 bases short and J 8 bases short, with 16 bases between. Germline V gene sequence: CDR1 SEHNR, CDR2 FQNEAQ (reference sequence). CDR3 region: CASSAPRGGHEQFF. The CDR3 bases are TGTGCCAGCAGCGCCCCTCGGGGTGGCCATGAGCAGTTCTTC.

The chain employs TRBV7-8 and TRBJ2-1; 8 nucleotides match TRBD1. J gave up 15 bases and V 1 base, and 8 bases lay outside the gene matches. The germline V gene has CDR1 SGHVS and CDR2 FQNEAQ. The CDR3 contains 13 residues. Here the CDR3 reads CASSLGRTGKGFF. The CDR3 bases are TGTGCCAGCAGCTTAGGCAGGACAGGGAAGGGGTTCTTC.

CDR3 in amino acids: CASKGGRGDYNEQFF. CDR3 nucleotides: TGTGCCAGCAAGGGAGGGCGGGGGGACTACAATGAGCAGTTCTTC. The chain combines TRBV11-2 with TRBJ2-1; 8 nucleotides agree with TRBD2. V dropped 7 bases and J dropped 3; count of bases not matched to a gene: 8. Germline CDR1 SGHAT, CDR2 FQNNGV. This CDR3 has 15 residues.

In this sample, this clonotype turned up many times. CDR3 in DNA: TGTGCCAGCAGTGAAGGGAGGGGGGAGACCCAGTACTTC. Translated, it gives CASSEGRGETQYF. The chain combines TRBV6-4 with TRBJ2-5, with D maybe TRBD2 (7 bases). The length of the CDR3 is 13 residues. The V end lost 3 bases, the J end lost 5 bases, and 10 bases lay between the germline ends. Germline CDR1 MRHNA, CDR2 SNTAGT.

As for this clonotype: This CDR3 is missing its conserved last phenylalanine or tryptophan, likely due to a read error. The DNA is left out, because the CDR3 cannot be placed on it with certainty; the CDR3 is given as TCRdb lists it. The chain carries TRBV7-9 and TRBJ2-7; the tabulated D call, TRBD2, remains unverified against the DNA. Looked up from germline, CDR1 is SEHNR and CDR2 is FQNEAQ (reference sequence). Ends included, the CDR3 has 17 residues. CDR3 protein: CASRAPLAGIAQIRSTS.

The chain has TRBV28 and TRBJ2-3; D gene uncertain. This CDR3 has 13 amino acids. The V gene's germline CDR1 is MDHEN and CDR2 SYDVKM. The V gene lost 6 bases and the J gene lost 6 bases, with 13 bases spanning the gap. CDR3 sequence reads: CASSSLARDTQYF. CDR3 DNA sequence: TGTGCCAGCAGCTCGCTCGCCAGGGATACGCAGTATTTT.

This clonotype was seen ten or more times. The chain combines TRBV12-3 or TRBV12-4 with TRBJ1-1; no clear D gene. The length of the CDR3 is 13 residues. Trimming cost V 6 bases and J 2 bases, with 10 bases left between them. DNA for the CDR3: TGTGCCAGCAGCTGGGGAGCAAACACTGAAGCTTTCTTT. It codes for CASSWGANTEAFF.

About this clonotype: As the CDR3 is not closed by the conserved phenylalanine or tryptophan, this likely results from a read error. No DNA is shown, since the ends of the CDR3 on it are uncertain; the CDR3 is the one TCRdb lists. J is TRBJ2-6 and V is TRBV7-9; the D segment call TRBD1 is taken from the table without a DNA check. The CDR3 has 20 amino acids, counting both end residues. Germline CDR1 is SEHNR and CDR2 is FQNEAQ (reference sequence). CDR3 protein: CASSSRRGLTGSHYEQYFGA.